The 5 T cell receptor beta chains below were found in one sample sequenced in a study of blood T cells in healthy people across ages. It was with a sample-barcoded 5' primer and a J-beta primer mix that a second PCR of roughly 6 to 12 cycles was run. Using its own MiXCR run on the 5' RACE reads, TCRdb lists one record per CDR3 protein. The data contain 1 million to 1.2 million distinct CDR3 sequences, about two fifths of them singletons. The specimen sequenced was blood. Receptors originate from a man aged 18-30 years in good health.

This clonotype has a handful of counts. The chain combines TRBV5-1 with TRBJ1-6; D is unclear. V lost 4 bases to trimming and J lost 5 bases, with 10 bases between them. CDR3 size: 14 residues. In germline, CDR1 is SGHRS, CDR2 YFSETQ. This CDR3 reads CASSPLDHNSPLHF. The CDR3 DNA is TGCGCCAGCAGCCCACTGGACCATAATTCACCCCTCCACTTT.

The chain carries TRBV7-2 and TRBJ2-1, with TRBD2 identical over 7 bases. V shed 5 bases, J shed 7 bases, and the junction held 8 bases outside the gene matches. The CDR3 extends over 14 amino acids. Germline CDR1 and CDR2: SGHTA and FQGNSA. The CDR3 region is CASSARTRSNEQFF. DNA of the CDR3: TGTGCCAGCAGCGCAAGGACTAGGTCAAATGAGCAGTTCTTC.

The chain carries TRBV7-6 and TRBJ2-2; tentative D call: TRBD2 (5 bases). Trimming removed 6 bases from V and 3 bases from J, with 14 bases in between. Germline CDR1 and CDR2: SGHVS and FNYEAQ. The CDR3 covers 15 residues. The CDR3 spells CASSYARGDTGELFF. The CDR3 region has the DNA TGTGCCAGCAGTTACGCTCGGGGAGACACCGGGGAGCTGTTTTTT.

A word on this clonotype: Given a much more abundant clone one base away, this may be a read error. The CDR3 nucleotides are TGTGCCAGCAGTTTAATGGGGCCCATCTACAATGAGCAGTTCTTC. It yields the protein CASSLMGPIYNEQFF. The chain is built from TRBV27 and TRBJ2-1, with D perhaps TRBD1 (5 bases). Germline lookup yields CDR1 MNHEY and CDR2 SMNVEV (reference sequence). The CDR3 loop spans 15 amino acids. The V gene lost 2 bases and the J gene lost 3 bases, with 11 bases spanning the gap.

The V call is TRBV20-1, the J call TRBJ2-3, with a tentative D call TRBD1 (5 bases). This CDR3 comprises 13 residues. Germline V gene data show CDR1 as DFQATT and CDR2 as SNEGSKA (reference sequence). CDR3 residues: CSPGRVDADTQYF. The DNA for the CDR3 is TGCAGCCCCGGCAGGGTCGACGCAGATACGCAGTATTTT.